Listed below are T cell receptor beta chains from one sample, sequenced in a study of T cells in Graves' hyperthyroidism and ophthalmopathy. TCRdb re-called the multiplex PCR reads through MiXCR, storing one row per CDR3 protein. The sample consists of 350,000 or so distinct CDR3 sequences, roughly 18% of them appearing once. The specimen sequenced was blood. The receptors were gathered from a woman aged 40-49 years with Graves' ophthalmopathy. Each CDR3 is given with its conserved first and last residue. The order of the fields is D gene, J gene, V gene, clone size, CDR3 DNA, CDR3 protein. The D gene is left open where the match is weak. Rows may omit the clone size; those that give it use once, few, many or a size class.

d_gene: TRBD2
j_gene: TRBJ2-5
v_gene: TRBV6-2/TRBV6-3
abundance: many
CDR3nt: TGTGCCAGCAGTTACGTCGGCCTAGCGGTGGAGACCCAGTACTTC
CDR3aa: CASSYVGLAVETQYF

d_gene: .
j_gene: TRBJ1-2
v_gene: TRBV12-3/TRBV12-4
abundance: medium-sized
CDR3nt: TGTGCCAGCAGTTTGAGAGGTGGGGGCGGCTACACCTTC
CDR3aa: CASSLRGGGGYTF

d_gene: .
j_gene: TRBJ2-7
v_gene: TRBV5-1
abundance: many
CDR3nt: TGCGCCAGCAGCTACGTGGGAGGCGGGGACGAGCAGTACTTC
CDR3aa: CASSYVGGGDEQYF

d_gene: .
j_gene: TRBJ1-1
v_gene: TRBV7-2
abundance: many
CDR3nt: TGTGCCAGCAGCCAGGACGGCTCAACAGGGGAAGCTTTCTTT
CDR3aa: CASSQDGSTGEAFF

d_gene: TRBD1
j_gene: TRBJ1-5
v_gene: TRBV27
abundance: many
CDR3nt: TGTGCCAGCCGGGAGACAGGGAGAGGAAAGCCCCAGCATTTT
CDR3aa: CASRETGRGKPQHF

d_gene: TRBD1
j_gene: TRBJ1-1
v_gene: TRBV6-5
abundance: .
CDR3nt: TGTGCCAGCAGTTACAGGGACAGAGAAGCTTTCTTT
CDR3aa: CASSYRDREAFF

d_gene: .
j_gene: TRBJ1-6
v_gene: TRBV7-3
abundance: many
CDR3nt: TGTGCCCCTGGGGAACAGGTGGTAAATTCACCCCTCCACTTT
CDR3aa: CAPGEQVVNSPLHF

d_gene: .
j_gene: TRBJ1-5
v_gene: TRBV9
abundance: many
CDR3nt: TGTGCCAGCAGCGTAGAGGGGAGTCTATCGGTACGTCATGGTCAGCCCCAGCATTTT
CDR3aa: CASSVEGSLSVRHGQPQHF

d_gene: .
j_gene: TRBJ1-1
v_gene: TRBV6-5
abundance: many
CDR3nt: TGTGCCAGCAACCGGGGGGCAGAAGCTTTCTTT
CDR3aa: CASNRGAEAFF

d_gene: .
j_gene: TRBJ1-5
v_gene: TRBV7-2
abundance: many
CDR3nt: TGTGCCAGCAGCTTAGACGCCAGGGTCCAGCCCCAGCATTTT
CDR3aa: CASSLDARVQPQHF

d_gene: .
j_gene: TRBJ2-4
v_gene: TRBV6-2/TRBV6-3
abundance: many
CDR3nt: TGTGCCAGCAGAAGGGACATCCTAGCCAAAAACATTCAGTACTTC
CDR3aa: CASRRDILAKNIQYF

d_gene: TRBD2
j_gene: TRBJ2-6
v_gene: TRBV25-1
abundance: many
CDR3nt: TGTGCCAGCACCGGGACTAGCGGGGCCGGGGCCAACGTCCTGACTTTC
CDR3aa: CASTGTSGAGANVLTF

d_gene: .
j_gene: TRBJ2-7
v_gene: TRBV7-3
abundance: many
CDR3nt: TGTGCCAGCAGCTTAATGCAGGGGCAGTACTTC
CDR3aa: CASSLMQGQYF